These 31 T cell receptor beta chains originate from one sample sequenced in a study of graft-versus-host responses after intestinal transplantation. The antigens for these receptors are not known. TCRdb keeps only in-frame clones here, not all; method: immunoSEQ multiplex PCR. The sample lists about 93,000 clones, approximately 92% seen once, with roughly 0.49% in the top ten. The sequencing used unstimulated CD8+ T cells sorted from spleen or lymph node cells, collected before intestinal transplant. These receptors were obtained from a human donor who received an intestinal transplant.

V gene TRBV27 combines with J gene TRBJ1-6, with D unclear. CDR1 is MNHEY and CDR2 is SMNVEV in the germline V gene (reference sequence). Between the trimmed V and J ends, which lost 3 bases and 10 bases, there was a span of 13 bases. CDR3 length: 14 residues. The CDR3 DNA reads TGTGCCAGCAGTTTGGGAGGGAATGGATCACCCCTCCACTTT. This encodes CASSLGGNGSPLHF.

J is TRBJ1-1 and V is TRBV19; D is unclear. In germline, CDR1 is LNHDA, CDR2 SQIVND (reference sequence). This CDR3 is 12 amino acids long. Trimming shortened V by 4 bases and J by 4 bases, and 7 bases separated the two germline ends. The CDR3 here is CASSSWSTEAFF. CDR3 nucleotide sequence: TGTGCCAGTAGTAGTTGGAGCACTGAAGCTTTCTTT.

The chain recombines TRBV30 with TRBJ2-1, with unresolved D. Deletions cut 3 bases from V and 0 bases from J, with 6 bases between. Germline lookup yields CDR1 GTSNPN and CDR2 SVGIG (reference sequence). This CDR3 contains 13 residues. The CDR3 DNA sequence: TGTGCCTGGAGGATGAGCTCCTACAATGAGCAGTTCTTC. Protein: CAWRMSSYNEQFF.

J is TRBJ2-7 and V is TRBV19; 9 nucleotides align to TRBD1. V dropped 8 bases and J dropped 2; count of bases not matched to a gene: 10. The CDR3 consists of 15 residues. The germline gives CDR1 LNHDA, CDR2 SQIVND (reference sequence). The CDR3, as DNA: TGTGCCAGTGGGCCCGGGACAGGGTATCCCTACGAGCAGTACTTC. Translating gives CASGPGTGYPYEQYF.

The J gene is TRBJ2-7, the V gene TRBV27; 12 bases agree with TRBD2. The CDR3 is 15 amino acids. V was clipped by 5 bases and J by 2 bases; unmatched bases: 4. Germline V CDR1 and CDR2: MNHEY, SMNVEV (reference sequence). CDR3 in amino acids: CASSHGLAGPYEQYF. The CDR3 bases are TGTGCCAGCAGTCACGGACTAGCGGGGCCCTACGAGCAGTACTTC.

The rearrangement links TRBV6-1 to TRBJ2-6; TRBD1 might be the D (6 bases). Germline values: CDR1 MNHNS, CDR2 SASEGT. Trimming took 7 bases from V and 0 from J, leaving 10 bases between them. The CDR3 is 15 residues long. The CDR3 here is CASMPQGSGANVLTF. Here the CDR3 DNA reads TGTGCCAGCATGCCACAGGGCTCTGGGGCCAACGTCCTGACTTTC.

The chain carries TRBV30 and TRBJ1-1, with 7 positions matching TRBD1. CDR1 and CDR2 (germline): GTSNPN, SVGIG (reference sequence). The CDR3 runs 13 residues. With V trimmed by 2 bases and J by 6 bases, 6 bases remained unmatched. This chain's CDR3 is CAWSSGQVAEAFF. The CDR3 coding sequence is TGTGCCTGGAGTTCAGGACAGGTGGCTGAAGCTTTCTTT. The full variable domain, completed using reference TRBV30 and TRBJ1-1, is SQTIHQWPATLVQPVGSPLSLECTVEGTSNPNLYWYRQAAGRGLQLLFYSVGIGQISSEVPQNLSASRPQDRQFILSSKKLLLSDSGFYLCAWSSGQVAEAFFGQGTRLTVV.

About this clone itself: Other DNA variants within this sample encode the same CDR3. V usage is TRBV19 and J usage is TRBJ2-7; D unresolved. This CDR3 is 13 amino acids long. Germline V lookup: CDR1 LNHDA, CDR2 SQIVND (reference sequence). With 3 bases removed from V and 1 base from J, the gap between germline ends came to 7 bases. CDR3: CASSIGLSYEQYF. The CDR3 DNA is TGTGCCAGTAGTATTGGTCTATCCTACGAGCAGTACTTC. Full variable domain (rest looked up from reference TRBV19 and TRBJ2-7): DGGITQSPKYLFRKEGQNVTLSCEQNLNHDAMYWYRQDPGQGLRLIYYSQIVNDFQKGDIAEGYSVSREKKESFPLTVTSAQKNPTAFYLCASSIGLSYEQYFGPGTRLTVT.

This clone was seen only once. This chain connects TRBV15 to TRBJ2-5; TRBD1 might be the D (6 bases). CDR1 is LNHNV and CDR2 is YYDKDF in the germline V gene (reference sequence). This CDR3 contains 15 residues. V lost 1 base, J lost 2 bases, and 11 bases lay in between. CDR3 DNA: TGTGCCACCAGCAGAGTGAAAACAGGGCAAGAGACCCAGTACTTC. The encoded protein is CATSRVKTGQETQYF. The whole variable domain, remainder taken from reference TRBV15 and TRBJ2-5, is DAMVIQNPRYQVTQFGKPVTLSCSQTLNHNVMYWYQQKSSQAPKLLFHYYDKDFNNEADTPDNFQSRRPNTSFCFLDIRSPGLGDTAMYLCATSRVKTGQETQYFGPGTRLLVL.

This clone was seen just once. The chain links TRBV19 to TRBJ1-5; D remains ambiguous. The germline V gene has CDR1 LNHDA and CDR2 SQIVND (reference sequence). The CDR3 has 12 residues. V was trimmed by 9 bases and J by 3 bases, leaving 9 bases between them. The chain's CDR3 is CASRQPNQPQHF. CDR3 in DNA: TGTGCCAGCCGACAACCCAATCAGCCCCAGCATTTT.

This clone was detected only a few times. The chain combines TRBV6-6 with TRBJ2-5; possibly TRBD1 for D (5 bases). This CDR3 spans 12 amino acids. The V end was cut by 8 bases, the J end by 5 bases, with 12 bases between. Germline V lookup: CDR1 MNHNY, CDR2 SVGAGI (reference sequence). The chain's CDR3 is CASFSGIETQYF. CDR3 DNA sequence: TGTGCCAGCTTTTCAGGGATTGAGACCCAGTACTTC.

The genes are TRBV5-8 and TRBJ2-2; 8 bases fit TRBD1. This CDR3 contains 16 residues. The germline V gene encodes CDR1 SGHTS and CDR2 YDEGEE. V dropped 3 bases and J dropped 0; count of bases not matched to a gene: 4. The CDR3 DNA is TGTGCCAGCAGCTGGGGGACAGGTGCGAACACCGGGGAGCTGTTTTTT. Translation: CASSWGTGANTGELFF.

This sequence joins TRBV19 and TRBJ1-6, with D perhaps matching TRBD1 (6 bases). Looked up from germline, CDR1 is LNHDA and CDR2 is SQIVND (reference sequence). CDR3 length: 15 amino acids. V gave up 2 bases and J gave up 7 bases, with 12 bases separating them. This chain's CDR3 is CASSIMGTTNSPLHF. CDR3 DNA sequence: TGTGCCAGTAGTATAATGGGGACAACGAATTCACCCCTCCACTTT.

The rearrangement links TRBV4-3 to TRBJ2-7, with TRBD2 matching 11 bases. CDR1 is LGHNA and CDR2 is YSLEER in the germline V gene. The CDR3 consists of 14 residues. V lost 4 bases, J lost 3 bases, and 2 bases stayed unmatched. The CDR3 loop is CASSPGTSGYEQYF. The DNA for the CDR3 is TGCGCCAGCAGCCCCGGGACTAGCGGCTACGAGCAGTACTTC.

CDR3 in DNA: TGTGCCAGCAGCTTTCAGGGGCCCCTTTATGGCTACACCTTC. It codes for CASSFQGPLYGYTF. This chain joins TRBV7-9 and TRBJ1-2; D is possibly TRBD1 (6 bases). Trimming shortened V by 3 bases and J by 5 bases, and 13 bases separated the two germline ends. Germline V gene data show CDR1 as SEHNR and CDR2 as FQNEAQ (reference sequence). The CDR3 is 14 residues long.

The chain joins TRBV7-2 to TRBJ2-3, with D possibly TRBD2 on 6 matching bases. Germline values: CDR1 SGHTA, CDR2 FQGNSA. V gave up 6 bases and J gave up 6 bases, with 22 bases separating them. This CDR3 comprises 16 residues. The chain's CDR3 is CASRPLGGTTTDTQYF. The CDR3 DNA reads TGTGCCAGCAGACCCCTTGGGGGGACGACAACGGATACGCAGTATTTT. Together with reference TRBV7-2 and TRBJ2-3, the CDR3 gives the full variable domain: GAGVSQSPSNKVTEKGKDVELRCDPISGHTALYWYRQSLGQGLEFLIYFQGNSAPDKSGLPSDRFSAERTGGSVSTLTIQRTQQEDSAVYLCASRPLGGTTTDTQYFGPGTRLTVL.

The J gene is TRBJ1-2, the V gene TRBV13, with unresolved D. CDR1 PRHDT and CDR2 FYEKMQ come from the germline V gene (reference sequence). Trimming took 6 bases from V and 2 from J, leaving 10 bases between them. This CDR3 has 13 amino acids. The CDR3 DNA follows: TGTGCCAGCAGAACAGAGCCAAACTATGGCTACACCTTC. The encoded protein is CASRTEPNYGYTF. The whole variable domain, remainder taken from reference TRBV13 and TRBJ1-2, is AAGVIQSPRHLIKEKRETATLKCYPIPRHDTVYWYQQGPGQDPQFLISFYEKMQSDKGSIPDRFSAQQFSDYHSELNMSSLELGDSALYFCASRTEPNYGYTFGSGTRLTVV.

The rearrangement joins TRBV19 to TRBJ2-1, with 9 nucleotides matching TRBD2. Trimming removed 1 base from V and 4 bases from J; junction bases left unmatched: 5. This CDR3 is built from 16 residues. The germline gives CDR1 LNHDA, CDR2 SQIVND (reference sequence). The chain's CDR3 is CASSIVALAGYNEQFF. CDR3 coding DNA: TGTGCCAGTAGTATAGTGGCACTAGCGGGTTACAATGAGCAGTTCTTC.

The chain combines TRBV27 with TRBJ1-2; TRBD1 matches 11 bases. The junction had 5 bases not matched to a gene; V was cut back by 0 bases and J by 8 bases. CDR1 and CDR2 (germline): MNHEY, SMNVEV (reference sequence). CDR3 size: 15 residues. CDR3: CASSLSGQGVRGYTF. The CDR3 DNA is TGTGCCAGCAGTTTATCGGGACAGGGGGTACGAGGCTACACCTTC.

This clone was seen once. The rearrangement links TRBV6-5 to TRBJ1-1, with D possibly matching TRBD1 (5 bases). Germline CDR1 and CDR2: MNHEY and SVGAGI. This CDR3 is built from 13 residues. V shed 2 bases and J shed 11 bases, with 15 bases lying between them. DNA of the CDR3: TGTGCCAGCAGTTACGGAGCCGGGACTGGGGCTTTCTTT. This encodes CASSYGAGTGAFF.

The chain employs TRBV19 and TRBJ2-1; the match to TRBD2 covers 8 bases. From germline, CDR1 is LNHDA and CDR2 SQIVND (reference sequence). This CDR3 contains 16 residues. V lost 3 bases to trimming and J lost 2 bases; unmatched junction nucleotides: 6. CDR3 coding DNA: TGTGCCAGTAGTATGAGTCTAGCGGGCGCCTACAATGAGCAGTTCTTC. Translated, it gives CASSMSLAGAYNEQFF.

The chain joins TRBV4-3 to TRBJ1-1; D is undetermined. V shed 2 bases and J shed 4 bases, with 14 bases lying between them. CDR3 length: 15 amino acids. The germline CDR1 and CDR2 sequences are LGHNA and YSLEER. CDR3 in amino acids: CASSQSLLPGTEAFF. CDR3 DNA: TGCGCCAGCAGCCAATCCCTGTTACCGGGCACTGAAGCTTTCTTT.

The chain uses TRBV27 and TRBJ2-1; TRBD1 matches at 9 bases. Germline V gives CDR1 MNHEY, CDR2 SMNVEV (reference sequence). Trimming removed 3 bases from V and 3 bases from J; junction bases left unmatched: 0. The length of the CDR3 is 14 residues. The CDR3: CASSLGQGYNEQFF. In DNA form, the CDR3 reads TGTGCCAGCAGTTTGGGACAGGGCTACAATGAGCAGTTCTTC.

This rearrangement joins TRBV5-1 to TRBJ2-1; 13 nucleotides line up with TRBD2. The germline gives CDR1 SGHRS, CDR2 YFSETQ. The CDR3 is 15 residues long. The J segment lost 7 bases and the V segment lost 4 bases, leaving 5 bases of the junction unmatched. The chain's CDR3 is CASSPGLAGNNEQFF. CDR3 nucleotide sequence: TGCGCCAGCAGCCCGGGACTAGCGGGAAATAATGAGCAGTTCTTC.

The J gene is TRBJ1-2, the V gene TRBV5-5; weak D call: TRBD1 (6 bases). CDR1 is SGHKS and CDR2 is YYEKEE in the germline V gene (reference sequence). This CDR3 has 14 amino acids. The V end lost 0 bases, the J end lost 8 bases, and 14 bases lay between the germline ends. For the CDR3, the DNA is TGTGCCAGCAGCTTGGGTGCAGGGGAAGTCGGCTACACCTTC. It codes for CASSLGAGEVGYTF.

The chain employs TRBV29-1 and TRBJ2-7, with D maybe TRBD1 (7 bases). Germline loops: CDR1 SQVTM, CDR2 ANQGSEA. The length of the CDR3 is 14 residues. Trimming cost V 3 bases and J 6 bases, with 18 bases left between them. The CDR3 here is CSVDSGQLGGEQYF. The CDR3 DNA follows: TGCAGCGTTGACTCGGGACAGTTGGGGGGCGAGCAGTACTTC.

The sample holds one count of this clone. This rearrangement joins TRBV28 to TRBJ2-1; D possibly corresponds to TRBD2 (5 bases). Germline-derived CDR1 and CDR2 are MDHEN and SYDVKM. With 5 bases removed from V and 12 bases from J, the gap between germline ends came to 17 bases. This CDR3 spans 13 amino acids. The CDR3: CASSLGLTGRQFF. The DNA for the CDR3 is TGTGCCAGCAGTCTAGGGTTGACGGGAAGGCAGTTCTTC.

This clone was seen more than once but under ten times. The chain employs TRBV27 and TRBJ1-3; possibly TRBD1 for D (6 bases). Germline V gives CDR1 MNHEY, CDR2 SMNVEV (reference sequence). Trimming removed 5 bases from V and 0 bases from J, with 11 bases in between. The CDR3 extends over 15 amino acids. The chain's CDR3 is CASSDGQSSGNTIYF. In nucleotides, the CDR3 is TGTGCCAGCAGTGACGGACAGAGCTCTGGAAACACCATATATTTT.

This chain uses TRBV7-2 with TRBJ1-2; possibly TRBD1 for D (5 bases). Germline CDR1 SGHTA, CDR2 FQGNSA. V was pared by 3 bases and J by 3 bases, with 14 bases between. CDR3 length equals 15 residues. CDR3 sequence (DNA): TGTGCCAGCAGCTTTTTGACCGGGACTTACTATGGCTACACCTTC. As protein: CASSFLTGTYYGYTF. Together with reference TRBV7-2 and TRBJ1-2, the CDR3 gives the full variable domain: GAGVSQSPSNKVTEKGKDVELRCDPISGHTALYWYRQSLGQGLEFLIYFQGNSAPDKSGLPSDRFSAERTGGSVSTLTIQRTQQEDSAVYLCASSFLTGTYYGYTFGSGTRLTVV.

The gene calls are TRBV27 and TRBJ1-2; D is perhaps TRBD1 (5 bases). Germline loops: CDR1 MNHEY, CDR2 SMNVEV (reference sequence). The germline V and J ends were trimmed by 8 bases and 4 bases, with 20 bases remaining between them. The CDR3 loop spans 15 amino acids. CDR3 DNA sequence: TGTGCCAGCGCCCCGGGGGGGGAAACCCTCTATGGCTACACCTTC. Its protein product is CASAPGGETLYGYTF.

The rearrangement links TRBV13 to TRBJ1-1; the D is unclear. V was cut by 8 bases and J by 7 bases, with 5 bases left in between. This CDR3 has 9 amino acids. Germline lookup yields CDR1 PRHDT and CDR2 FYEKMQ (reference sequence). The CDR3 loop is CASGGEAFF. The CDR3 bases are TGTGCCAGCGGCGGTGAAGCTTTCTTT.